The 21 T cell receptor beta chains in this list originate from one sample, sequenced in a study of blood T cell repertoires in COVID-19. Sequencing used immunoSEQ multiplex PCR; TCRdb keeps in-frame clones, though not all of them. The table has 120,000 or so clones, 88% seen once. The sequencing input was peripheral blood. All receptors derive from a woman of 80 years or more with acute or convalescent COVID-19.

The V and J genes are TRBV5-5 and TRBJ1-5, with 9 bases aligning to TRBD1. Germline-derived CDR1 and CDR2 are SGHKS and YYEKEE (reference sequence). The CDR3 runs to 14 residues. V lost 4 bases to trimming and J lost 2 bases; unmatched junction nucleotides: 1. DNA for the CDR3: TGTGCCAGCAGCGGGACAGGGCGCAATCAGCCCCAGCATTTT. The encoded protein is CASSGTGRNQPQHF.

The V and J genes are TRBV7-9 and TRBJ2-3, with D maybe TRBD1 (5 bases). CDR1 and CDR2 from the germline V gene are SEHNR and FQNEAQ (reference sequence). V was cut by 0 bases and J by 7 bases, with 8 bases left in between. The CDR3 runs to 13 residues. This CDR3 reads CASSLAGPNTQYF. DNA for the CDR3: TGTGCCAGCAGCTTAGCGGGGCCAAATACGCAGTATTTT.

CDR3 loop: CASSLAGQGAYNEQFF. DNA of the CDR3: TGTGCCAGCAGCTTAGCGGGACAGGGGGCCTACAATGAGCAGTTCTTC. V usage is TRBV7-9 and J usage is TRBJ2-1; the match to TRBD1 covers 11 bases. CDR3 length equals 16 residues. Germline CDR1 SEHNR, CDR2 FQNEAQ (reference sequence). Trimming removed 0 bases from V and 2 bases from J; junction bases left unmatched: 0.

The chain uses TRBV5-1 and TRBJ2-2; 8 bases line up with TRBD2. With 0 bases clipped from V and 4 bases from J, the junction kept 5 bases outside the gene matches. CDR3 size: 16 residues. Germline V gene lookup returns CDR1 SGHRS and CDR2 YFSETQ. The CDR3 reads CASSLGAGGPTGELFF. CDR3 nucleotide sequence: TGCGCCAGCAGCTTGGGGGCGGGGGGCCCCACCGGGGAGCTGTTTTTT.

This clone was detected only once. The genes are TRBV29-1 and TRBJ1-2; 7 bases agree with TRBD1. V lost 7 bases and J lost 2; bases outside the gene matches: 7. The germline CDR1 and CDR2 sequences are SQVTM and ANQGSEA. The CDR3 is 13 amino acids. This CDR3 reads CSANRGGNYGYTF. CDR3 DNA: TGCAGCGCGAACAGGGGAGGAAACTATGGCTACACCTTC.

The chain links TRBV7-2 to TRBJ2-1; 8 positions agree with TRBD2. Germline V CDR1 and CDR2: SGHTA, FQGNSA. V trimming: 7 bases; J trimming: 2 bases; junction bases outside the gene matches: 16. CDR3 size: 18 residues. The CDR3 loop reads CASTLPSGGGPAYNEQFF. The DNA of the CDR3 is TGTGCCAGCACCCTTCCAAGTGGCGGGGGGCCAGCCTACAATGAGCAGTTCTTC.

This clone occurred once. The chain carries TRBV7-2 and TRBJ2-5; 14 nucleotides match TRBD2. The CDR3 spans 18 residues. Germline CDR1 reads SGHTA; CDR2 reads FQGNSA. The J segment lost 5 bases and the V segment lost 3 bases, leaving 11 bases of the junction unmatched. CDR3 DNA: TGTGCCAGCAGCTTGCGGGGACTAGCGGGAGCCACCGGGGAGACCCAGTACTTC. Protein sequence: CASSLRGLAGATGETQYF.

There are a few counts of this clone. The chain combines TRBV6-5 with TRBJ1-2, with TRBD1 matching 7 bases. The V and J ends lost 0 bases and 6 bases, in that order; junction bases with no gene match: 4. This CDR3 is built from 14 residues. Germline V lookup: CDR1 MNHEY, CDR2 SVGAGI. The CDR3 spells CASSYSGTANGYTF. The CDR3 region has the DNA TGTGCCAGCAGTTACTCCGGGACAGCGAATGGCTACACCTTC.

This chain connects TRBV18 to TRBJ2-5; 8 positions match TRBD1. V gave up 5 bases and J gave up 5 bases; unmatched junction bases: 10. Germline V gene data show CDR1 as KGHSH and CDR2 as LQKENI. This CDR3 has 15 residues. The CDR3 sequence: CASSIGQGDAETQYF. The CDR3 coding sequence is TGTGCCAGCTCAATTGGACAGGGTGATGCGGAGACCCAGTACTTC.

V is TRBV19 and J is TRBJ2-5, with D possibly TRBD1 on 5 matching bases. V lost 5 bases to trimming and J lost 2 bases, with 9 bases between them. CDR1 and CDR2 (germline): LNHDA, SQIVND (reference sequence). The CDR3 covers 13 residues. The CDR3 spells CASSWAGQETQYF. For the CDR3, the DNA is TGTGCCAGTAGTTGGGCAGGGCAAGAGACCCAGTACTTC.

The CDR3 loop is CASSMLPGLAGDRTDTQYF. The CDR3 DNA reads as TGTGCCAGCAGCATGCTTCCGGGACTAGCGGGAGACCGCACAGATACGCAGTATTTT. This rearrangement joins TRBV21-1 to TRBJ2-3; the tabulated D call, TRBD2, remains unverified against the DNA. TRBV21-1 is designated a pseudogene. CDR3 length: 19 amino acids.

V and J are TRBV11-3 and TRBJ2-1, with 8 positions matching TRBD2. V lost 5 bases and J lost 0; bases outside the gene matches: 6. The CDR3 length is 16 residues. The V gene's germline CDR1 is SGHNT and CDR2 YENEEA. As DNA, the CDR3 is TGTGCCAGCAGCGCGACTAGCGTGAGCTCCTACAATGAGCAGTTCTTC. Translation gives CASSATSVSSYNEQFF. The entire variable domain, with the rest obtained from reference TRBV11-3 and TRBJ2-1, is as follows: EAGVVQSPRYKIIEKKQPVAFWCNPISGHNTLYWYLQNLGQGPELLIRYENEEAVDDSQLPKDRFSAERLKGVDSTLKIQPAELGDSAVYLCASSATSVSSYNEQFFGPGTRLTVL.

The rearrangement links TRBV28 to TRBJ1-6, with 9 bases aligning to TRBD1. J was trimmed by 7 bases and V by 3 bases; bases with no gene match: 4. Looked up from germline, CDR1 is MDHEN and CDR2 is SYDVKM. The CDR3 runs to 15 residues. CDR3 amino acids: CASSLVDRGNSPLHF. The CDR3 bases are TGTGCCAGCAGTTTGGTCGACAGGGGGAATTCACCCCTCCACTTT.

The V call is TRBV2, the J call TRBJ2-7, with 9 bases identical to TRBD1. This CDR3 comprises 12 residues. Germline V gene lookup returns CDR1 SNHLY and CDR2 FYNNEI. J lost 9 bases, V lost 8 bases, and 8 bases had no gene match. In DNA form, the CDR3 reads TGTGCCAGCTTAGAACAGGGGGCGGGGCAGTACTTC. This gives the protein CASLEQGAGQYF. The entire variable domain, with the rest obtained from reference TRBV2 and TRBJ2-7, is as follows: EPEVTQTPSHQVTQMGQEVILRCVPISNHLYFYWYRQILGQKVEFLVSFYNNEISEKSEIFDDQFSVERPDGSNFTLKIRSTKLEDSAMYFCASLEQGAGQYFGPGTRLTVT.

This clone was seen a handful of times. The chain carries TRBV5-1 and TRBJ1-4; 8 nucleotides match TRBD1. CDR1 and CDR2 (germline): SGHRS, YFSETQ. This CDR3 has 16 amino acids. The junction had 9 bases not matched to a gene; V was cut back by 4 bases and J by 4 bases. This CDR3 is CASSLGTGRGNEKLFF. The CDR3 DNA reads as TGCGCCAGCAGCCTGGGGACAGGTCGAGGTAATGAAAAACTGTTTTTT.

This chain links TRBV5-1 with TRBJ2-1; 11 nucleotides line up with TRBD2. The CDR3 is 15 residues long. Germline CDR1 SGHRS, CDR2 YFSETQ. V dropped 4 bases and J dropped 10; count of bases not matched to a gene: 10. CDR3 coding DNA: TGCGCCAGCAGCGATACTAGCGGGGGCATCGGAGAGCAGTTCTTC. Translating gives CASSDTSGGIGEQFF.

The rearrangement joins TRBV7-9 to TRBJ1-6; TRBD1 is a possible D gene (5 bases). Germline CDR1 SEHNR, CDR2 FQNEAQ (reference sequence). The CDR3 is made up of 14 amino acids. The V and J ends lost 6 bases and 8 bases respectively, with 14 bases between them. The CDR3 sequence is CASRLEGRDSPLHF. The CDR3 bases are TGTGCCAGCAGACTCGAGGGGAGGGATTCACCCCTCCACTTT.

Turning to this clone: A single base separates this from a much larger clone, so it may be a read error. This chain uses TRBV6-5 with TRBJ2-7, with TRBD2 matching over 11 bases. The germline V gene has CDR1 MNHEY and CDR2 SVGAGI. This CDR3 spans 15 amino acids. CDR3 bases: TGTGCCAGCAGATTAGCGGGGGGGTATTCCTACAAGCAGTACTTC. Its protein is CASRLAGGYSYKQYF.

This chain uses TRBV2 with TRBJ1-4, with D tentatively TRBD1 (6 bases). The CDR3 covers 11 residues. Trimming left V 9 bases short and J 6 bases short, with 8 bases between. In germline, CDR1 is SNHLY, CDR2 FYNNEI. The CDR3 spells CASHRDEKLFF. CDR3 in DNA: TGTGCCAGTCACAGGGATGAAAAACTGTTTTTT. Drawing the rest from reference TRBV2 and TRBJ1-4, the complete variable domain is EPEVTQTPSHQVTQMGQEVILRCVPISNHLYFYWYRQILGQKVEFLVSFYNNEISEKSEIFDDQFSVERPDGSNFTLKIRSTKLEDSAMYFCASHRDEKLFFGSGTQLSVL.

The chain is built from TRBV5-1 and TRBJ1-2; perhaps TRBD1 as D (6 bases). This CDR3 is 14 amino acids long. The V gene lost 0 bases and the J gene lost 4 bases, with 10 bases spanning the gap. The V gene's germline CDR1 is SGHRS and CDR2 YFSETQ. This CDR3 is CASSLGETGYGYTF. CDR3 coding DNA: TGCGCCAGCAGCTTGGGCGAGACAGGCTATGGCTACACCTTC.

The rearrangement joins TRBV28 to TRBJ1-1; D ambiguous. Germline CDR1 reads MDHEN; CDR2 reads SYDVKM. CDR3 length equals 14 residues. V was shortened by 3 bases and J by 0 bases, with 8 bases between the two germline ends. CDR3 sequence: CASSFQNMNTEAFF. The DNA for the CDR3 is TGTGCCAGCAGTTTCCAGAACATGAACACTGAAGCTTTCTTT.